This T cell receptor (beta chain) was documented in a study of PD-1 blockade in mismatch repair-deficient tumors. Every patient had mismatch repair deficiency by PCR or immunohistochemistry. Generated by immunoSEQ multiplex PCR, the TCRdb table keeps only in-frame clones and is missing some. Of about 120,000 clones in the sample, about nine tenths are singletons; the top ten hold 10% to 15%. Source: peripheral blood, taken just under 74 weeks after starting pembrolizumab. The sequence came from an adult with mismatch repair-deficient cancer.

In DNA form, the CDR3 reads TGTGCCATCAGTGAGTCTGCGCAGCCTAGCTCCTACGAGCAGTACTTC. Protein: CAISESAQPSSYEQYF. This chain links TRBV10-3 with TRBJ2-7; D is unclear. CDR3 size: 16 residues. The V end was cut by 0 bases, the J end by 0 bases, with 12 bases between. Germline-derived CDR1 and CDR2 are ENHRY and SYGVKD.